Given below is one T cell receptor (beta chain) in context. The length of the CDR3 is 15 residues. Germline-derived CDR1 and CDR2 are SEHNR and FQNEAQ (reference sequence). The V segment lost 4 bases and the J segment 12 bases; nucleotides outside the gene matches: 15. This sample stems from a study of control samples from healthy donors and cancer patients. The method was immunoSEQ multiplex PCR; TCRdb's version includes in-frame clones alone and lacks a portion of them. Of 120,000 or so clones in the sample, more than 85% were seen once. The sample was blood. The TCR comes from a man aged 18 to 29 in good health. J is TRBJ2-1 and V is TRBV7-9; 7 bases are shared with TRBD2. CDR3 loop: CASSSRTGGSIRQFF. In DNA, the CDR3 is TGTGCCAGCAGCTCCCGAACCGGGGGGTCCATCCGGCAGTTCTTC.